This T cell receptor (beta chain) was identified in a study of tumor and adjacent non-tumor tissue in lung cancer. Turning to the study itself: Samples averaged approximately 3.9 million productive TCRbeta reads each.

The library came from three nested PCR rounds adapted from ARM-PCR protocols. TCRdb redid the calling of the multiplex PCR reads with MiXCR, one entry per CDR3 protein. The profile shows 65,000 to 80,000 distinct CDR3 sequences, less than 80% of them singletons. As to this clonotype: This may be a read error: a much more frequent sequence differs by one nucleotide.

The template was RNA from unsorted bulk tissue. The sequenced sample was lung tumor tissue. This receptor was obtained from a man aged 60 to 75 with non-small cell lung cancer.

CDR3 DNA sequence: TGCAGTGTTAGGGGGATAGGGGTGGAGACCCAGTACTTC. Its protein is CSVRGIGVETQYF. The rearrangement links TRBV20-1 to TRBJ2-5; TRBD1 might be the D (6 bases). V dropped 7 bases and J dropped 5 bases, with 17 bases sitting between them. Germline lookup yields CDR1 DFQATT and CDR2 SNEGSKA (reference sequence). This CDR3 region has 13 residues.